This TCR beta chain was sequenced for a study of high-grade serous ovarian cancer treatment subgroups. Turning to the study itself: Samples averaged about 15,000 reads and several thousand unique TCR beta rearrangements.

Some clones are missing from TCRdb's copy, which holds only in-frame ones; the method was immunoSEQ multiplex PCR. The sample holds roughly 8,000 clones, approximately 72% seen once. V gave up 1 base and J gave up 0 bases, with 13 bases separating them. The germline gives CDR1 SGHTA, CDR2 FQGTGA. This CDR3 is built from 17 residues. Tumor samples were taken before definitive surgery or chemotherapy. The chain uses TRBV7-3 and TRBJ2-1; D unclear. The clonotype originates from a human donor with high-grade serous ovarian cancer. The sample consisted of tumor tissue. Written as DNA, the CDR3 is TGTGCCAGCAGCTTAAGGCCCGGGCCCAGCTCCTACAATGAGCAGTTCTTC. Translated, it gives CASSLRPGPSSYNEQFF.